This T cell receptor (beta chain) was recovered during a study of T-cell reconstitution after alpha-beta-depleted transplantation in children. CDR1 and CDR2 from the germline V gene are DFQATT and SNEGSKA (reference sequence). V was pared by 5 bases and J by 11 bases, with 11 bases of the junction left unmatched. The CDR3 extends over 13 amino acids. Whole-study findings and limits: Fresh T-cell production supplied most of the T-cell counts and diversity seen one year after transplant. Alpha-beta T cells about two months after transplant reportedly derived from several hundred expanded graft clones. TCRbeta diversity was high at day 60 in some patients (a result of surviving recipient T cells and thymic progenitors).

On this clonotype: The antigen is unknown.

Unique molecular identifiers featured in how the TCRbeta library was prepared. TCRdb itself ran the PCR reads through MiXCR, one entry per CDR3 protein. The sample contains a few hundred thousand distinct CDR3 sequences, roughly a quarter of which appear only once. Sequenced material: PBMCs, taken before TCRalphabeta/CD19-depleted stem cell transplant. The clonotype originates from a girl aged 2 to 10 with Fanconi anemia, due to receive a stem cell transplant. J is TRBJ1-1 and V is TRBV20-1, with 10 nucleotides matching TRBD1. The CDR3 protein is CSADKDRGSGAFF. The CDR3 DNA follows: TGCAGTGCTGACAAGGACAGGGGGTCAGGGGCTTTCTTT.